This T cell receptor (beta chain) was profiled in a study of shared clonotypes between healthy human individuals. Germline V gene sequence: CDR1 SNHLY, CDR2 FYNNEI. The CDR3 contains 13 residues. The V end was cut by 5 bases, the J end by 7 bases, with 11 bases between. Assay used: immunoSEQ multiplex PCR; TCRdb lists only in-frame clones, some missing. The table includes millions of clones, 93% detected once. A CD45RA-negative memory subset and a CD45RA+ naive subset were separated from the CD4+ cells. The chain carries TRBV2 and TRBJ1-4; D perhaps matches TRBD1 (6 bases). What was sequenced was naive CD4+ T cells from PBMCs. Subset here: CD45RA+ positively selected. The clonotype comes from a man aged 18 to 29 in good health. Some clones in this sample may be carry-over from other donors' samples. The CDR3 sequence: CASSSQGTEKLFF. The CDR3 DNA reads TGTGCCAGCAGTTCCCAGGGGACTGAAAAACTGTTTTTT.